The next 21 T cell receptor beta chains were all read from a single sample in a study of CD8 T cells in Susac syndrome. RNA totalling about 0.5 to 1 ug underwent reverse transcription with random hexamers. In TCRdb, the immunoSEQ multiplex PCR reads were re-called with MiXCR into one record per CDR3 protein. The table includes 180,000 or so distinct CDR3 sequences, 90% to 95% detected once. Sequencing was done on a sample of CD4+ T cells from PBMCs. The receptors stem from a human donor in good health.

The gene calls are TRBV4-1 and TRBJ2-1; TRBD1 might be the D (5 bases). Trimming removed 1 base at V and 8 bases at J, with 18 bases between. There are 16 residues in the CDR3. Germline CDR1 reads MGHRA; CDR2 reads YSYEKL. CDR3 sequence reads: CASSQGQTLRSDEQFF. DNA for the CDR3: TGCGCCAGCAGCCAAGGACAGACTCTACGTTCGGATGAGCAGTTCTTC.

This chain uses TRBV19 with TRBJ2-5, with 8 bases fitting TRBD2. The germline gives CDR1 LNHDA, CDR2 SQIVND (reference sequence). This CDR3 has 14 residues. The V gene end was trimmed by 5 bases and the J gene end by 5 bases; junction bases not matched to a gene: 7. For the CDR3, the DNA is TGTGCCAGTAGTCGACCGGGGGGGCATGAGACCCAGTACTTC. It encodes CASSRPGGHETQYF. Full variable domain (rest looked up from reference TRBV19 and TRBJ2-5): DGGITQSPKYLFRKEGQNVTLSCEQNLNHDAMYWYRQDPGQGLRLIYYSQIVNDFQKGDIAEGYSVSREKKESFPLTVTSAQKNPTAFYLCASSRPGGHETQYFGPGTRLLVL.

The chain couples TRBV10-3 to TRBJ2-1; a possible D gene is TRBD1 (6 bases). This CDR3 has 12 amino acids. Germline values: CDR1 ENHRY, CDR2 SYGVKD. V was cut by 0 bases and J by 13 bases, with 10 bases left in between. CDR3 amino acids: CAISESGARQFF. CDR3 in DNA: TGTGCCATCAGTGAGTCGGGGGCGCGTCAGTTCTTC.

The rearrangement uses TRBV3-1 and TRBJ1-6; D is ambiguous. Trimming took off 3 bases at V and 0 bases at J, with 3 bases between the two ends. Germline CDR1 and CDR2: LGHDT and YNNKEL (reference sequence). The CDR3 loop spans 14 amino acids. The CDR3 region has the DNA TGTGCCAGCAGCCAGAGCTCCTATAATTCACCCCTCCACTTT. This codes for CASSQSSYNSPLHF.

The chain joins TRBV4-2 to TRBJ2-1; D perhaps matches TRBD2 (5 bases). In germline, CDR1 is LGHNA, CDR2 YNFKEQ. The CDR3 loop spans 15 amino acids. Trimming took 1 base from V and 7 from J, leaving 14 bases between them. The CDR3: CASSQGEADGNEQFF. The DNA for the CDR3 is TGTGCCAGCAGCCAAGGAGAAGCGGATGGGAATGAGCAGTTCTTC.

V gene TRBV6-2 or TRBV6-3 combines with J gene TRBJ2-1, with D possibly being TRBD2 (6 bases). Trimming shortened V by 2 bases and J by 5 bases, and 16 bases separated the two germline ends. CDR1 is MNHEY and CDR2 is SVGEGT in the germline V gene. There are 16 residues in the CDR3. CDR3 region: CASSYAGETRHNEQFF. CDR3 in DNA: TGTGCCAGCAGTTACGCCGGGGAGACTAGACACAATGAGCAGTTCTTC.

The chain couples TRBV29-1 to TRBJ2-5; tentative D call: TRBD2 (6 bases). In germline, CDR1 is SQVTM, CDR2 ANQGSEA. The CDR3 covers 14 residues. V lost 6 bases and J 5 bases, leaving 19 bases between the germline ends. CDR3 DNA: TGCAGCGTAGACTCACAGGTGGGGGGTGAGACCCAGTACTTC. This codes for CSVDSQVGGETQYF.

V and J are TRBV27 and TRBJ2-7; no firm D call. CDR3 length: 14 residues. V lost 4 bases and J lost 5, with 15 bases in between. The germline V gene has CDR1 MNHEY and CDR2 SMNVEV (reference sequence). CDR3: CASSSSSEWDEQYF. CDR3 sequence (DNA): TGTGCCAGCAGTTCCTCGTCGGAATGGGACGAGCAGTACTTC.

The gene calls are TRBV5-6 and TRBJ2-1; D is uncertain. Germline values: CDR1 SGHDT, CDR2 YYEEEE. Trimming pared 4 bases from V and 8 bases from J, leaving 10 bases between. CDR3 length: 12 amino acids. The CDR3 spells CASSRGKDEQFF. The CDR3 nucleotides are TGTGCCAGCAGCCGCGGCAAGGATGAGCAGTTCTTC.

This clonotype appeared once. The CDR3 DNA follows: TGCGCCAGCAGCCAAGGAGCGGGGAAGGACTATGGCTACACCTTC. Translated: CASSQGAGKDYGYTF. The rearrangement joins TRBV4-3 to TRBJ1-2; D remains ambiguous. Germline V lookup: CDR1 LGHNA, CDR2 YSLEER. V lost 1 base and J 3 bases, leaving 12 bases between the germline ends. The length of the CDR3 is 15 residues.

The V gene is TRBV4-3, the J gene TRBJ2-1, with D uncertain. Germline values: CDR1 LGHNA, CDR2 YSLEER. This CDR3 has 14 amino acids. V was pared by 1 base and J by 6 bases, with 10 bases between. The CDR3, as DNA: TGCGCCAGCAGCCAAGTGTCAAAGGGCAATGAGCAGTTCTTC. Amino acids: CASSQVSKGNEQFF.

The chain is built from TRBV5-1 and TRBJ2-7; D gene uncertain. Between the trimmed V and J ends, which lost 4 bases and 1 base, there was a span of 12 bases. Germline V gene lookup returns CDR1 SGHRS and CDR2 YFSETQ. The CDR3 has 14 residues. The chain's CDR3 is CASSSRGKSYEQYF. The CDR3 nucleotides are TGCGCCAGCAGCAGTCGCGGTAAATCCTACGAGCAGTACTTC.

This chain joins TRBV12-3 or TRBV12-4 and TRBJ2-5, with a possible D match to TRBD1 (5 bases). The CDR3 length is 13 residues. Trimming removed 7 bases at V and 0 bases at J, with 9 bases between. CDR3 residues: CASIQGNQETQYF. CDR3 nucleotide sequence: TGTGCCAGCATTCAGGGTAACCAAGAGACCCAGTACTTC.

The chain joins TRBV29-1 to TRBJ2-3; D is unresolved. The CDR3 has 11 amino acids. The germline CDR1 and CDR2 sequences are SQVTM and ANQGSEA. Deletions cut 7 bases from V and 5 bases from J, with 10 bases between. The CDR3 sequence is CSAKPGDTQYF. The CDR3 bases are TGCAGCGCCAAACCGGGAGATACGCAGTATTTT.

This sequence joins TRBV29-1 and TRBJ1-2; D is unclear. Per germline, CDR1 SQVTM and CDR2 ANQGSEA. There are 13 residues in the CDR3. Trimming removed 3 bases from V and 0 bases from J, with 8 bases in between. The CDR3: CSVEHETNYGYTF. The CDR3 DNA sequence: TGCAGCGTTGAGCACGAAACTAACTATGGCTACACCTTC.

The chain recombines TRBV20-1 with TRBJ1-2, with 9 bases aligning to TRBD1. Germline CDR1 DFQATT, CDR2 SNEGSKA (reference sequence). The CDR3 is 13 amino acids. V lost 6 bases to trimming and J lost 2 bases; unmatched junction nucleotides: 4. CDR3 coding DNA: TGCAGTGCCTCGGACAGGGGAAACTATGGCTACACCTTC. Translated, it gives CSASDRGNYGYTF.

The chain joins TRBV5-1 to TRBJ2-1, with D unclear. Looked up from germline, CDR1 is SGHRS and CDR2 is YFSETQ. The CDR3 totals 11 residues. The V end lost 3 bases, the J end lost 8 bases, and 6 bases lay between the germline ends. In DNA, the CDR3 is TGCGCCAGCAGCTCCTTCGATGAGCAGTTCTTC. Amino acids: CASSSFDEQFF.

The chain recombines TRBV7-9 with TRBJ2-5, with unresolved D. Germline assignment: CDR1 SEHNR and CDR2 FQNEAQ (reference sequence). The CDR3 has 13 amino acids. V lost 2 bases and J 4 bases, leaving 8 bases between the germline ends. CDR3 DNA: TGTGCCAGCAGCTTAAACGACCTAGAGACCCAGTACTTC. This translates into CASSLNDLETQYF.

The CDR3 is CASRPTGAEKLFF. In DNA, the CDR3 is TGTGCCAGCAGACCGACAGGGGCGGAAAAACTGTTTTTT. The V call is TRBV11-2, the J call TRBJ1-4; 8 nucleotides line up with TRBD1. This CDR3 contains 13 residues. In germline, CDR1 is SGHAT, CDR2 FQNNGV. Trimming removed 6 bases from V and 8 bases from J; junction bases left unmatched: 5.

The CDR3 region has the DNA TGTGCCAGCAGTTGGAGGGTGTGGGAGACCCAGTACTTC. Its translation: CASSWRVWETQYF. This rearrangement joins TRBV28 to TRBJ2-5, with D possibly TRBD2 on 6 matching bases. This CDR3 has 13 amino acids. CDR1 is MDHEN and CDR2 is SYDVKM in the germline V gene. The ends were cut back, 4 bases at V and 5 bases at J, with 11 bases in the middle.

J is TRBJ1-1 and V is TRBV4-2; unclear D gene. Between the trimmed V and J ends, which lost 0 bases and 1 base, there was a span of 12 bases. This CDR3 spans 16 amino acids. CDR1 is LGHNA and CDR2 is YNFKEQ in the germline V gene. The CDR3 sequence is CASSQEESRGNTEAFF. In DNA form, the CDR3 reads TGTGCCAGCAGCCAAGAGGAGTCGCGGGGGAACACTGAAGCTTTCTTT.